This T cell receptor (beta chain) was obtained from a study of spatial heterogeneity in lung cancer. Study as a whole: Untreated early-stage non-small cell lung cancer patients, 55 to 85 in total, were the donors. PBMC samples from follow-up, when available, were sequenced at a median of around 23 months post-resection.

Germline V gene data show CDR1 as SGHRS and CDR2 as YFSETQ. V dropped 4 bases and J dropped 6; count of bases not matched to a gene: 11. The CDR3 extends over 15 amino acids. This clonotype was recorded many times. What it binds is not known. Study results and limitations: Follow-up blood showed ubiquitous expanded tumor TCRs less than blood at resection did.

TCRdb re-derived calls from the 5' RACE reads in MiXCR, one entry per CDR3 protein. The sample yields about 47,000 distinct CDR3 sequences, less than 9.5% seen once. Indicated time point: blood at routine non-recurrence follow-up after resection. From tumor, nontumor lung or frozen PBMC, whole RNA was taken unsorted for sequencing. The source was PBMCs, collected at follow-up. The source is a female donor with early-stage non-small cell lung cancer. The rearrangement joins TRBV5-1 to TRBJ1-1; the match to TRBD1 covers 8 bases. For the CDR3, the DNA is TGCGCCAGCAGCATGGGAATGCTACAGGGGGCTGAAGCTTTCTTT. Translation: CASSMGMLQGAEAFF.